The rows below give T cell receptor beta chains drawn from one sample of a study of T-cell memory formation after mild COVID-19. MiXCR, applied by TCRdb to the 5' RACE reads, yields one record per CDR3 protein. This table holds a few hundred thousand distinct CDR3 sequences, 15% to 20% found once. Material for sequencing was PBMCs or a T cell subset sorted from them (not recorded which). Every receptor here comes from a man between 18 and 35 years old who had mild COVID-19 (a few samples of this study predate the infection). Cell type and time point are not known. CDR3s include the opening cysteine and the closing phenylalanine or tryptophan. The order of the fields is V gene, J gene, clone size, D gene, CDR3 protein, CDR3 DNA. A D gene is named only where the DNA matches it firmly. Where a row states a size, it is once, few, many or the class of an expanded clone; other rows omit it.

TRBV3-1,TRBJ2-2,few,.,CASRPVTNTGELFF,TGTGCCAGCAGGCCGGTTACGAACACCGGGGAGCTGTTTTTT
TRBV28,TRBJ2-2,.,.,CASSPGTPMNTGELFF,TGTGCCAGCAGTCCCGGGACACCGATGAACACCGGGGAGCTGTTTTTT
TRBV19,TRBJ2-3,.,.,CASSILLRGADTQYF,TGTGCCAGTAGTATCCTTCTTCGAGGGGCAGATACGCAGTATTTT
TRBV29-1,TRBJ2-5,few,TRBD1,CSAPTGTGADYQETQYF,TGCAGCGCCCCGACGGGGACAGGGGCCGACTACCAAGAGACCCAGTACTTC
TRBV7-2,TRBJ1-2,many,TRBD1,CASSPPGQGIYGYTF,TGTGCCAGCAGCCCTCCGGGACAGGGAATCTATGGCTACACCTTC
TRBV6-5,TRBJ2-3,.,TRBD2,CASSYKLAGDSYF,TGTGCCAGCAGTTACAAACTAGCGGGGGATTCGTATTTT
TRBV6-5,TRBJ1-1,.,TRBD1,CASRQRQGNTEAFF,TGTGCCAGCAGACAAAGACAGGGGAACACTGAAGCTTTCTTT
TRBV5-1,TRBJ1-2,few,TRBD1,CASSHGQGQRYGYTF,TGCGCCAGCAGCCACGGACAGGGGCAACGGTATGGCTACACCTTC
TRBV5-8,TRBJ2-1,few,.,CASSSNAYNEQFF,TGTGCCAGCAGCTCTAACGCCTACAATGAGCAGTTCTTC
TRBV5-1,TRBJ1-2,.,.,CASRRQVSNYGYTF,TGCGCCAGCAGGCGACAGGTCTCGAACTATGGCTACACCTTC